The 2 T cell receptor beta chains below were found in one sample sequenced in a study of cytomegalovirus exposure and HLA in healthy donors. PCR used 60 Vbeta primers and 13 Jbeta primers. The assay was immunoSEQ multiplex PCR, and TCRdb's table has in-frame clones only and misses some. Of 130,000 or so clones in the sample, roughly 81% were seen once. Source material: PBMCs. The receptors originated from a female donor in good health and CMV-seronegative.

This sequence joins TRBV7-2 and TRBJ2-1; D perhaps matches TRBD1 (6 bases). Per germline, CDR1 SGHTA and CDR2 FQGNSA. Trimming cost V 1 base and J 7 bases, with 8 bases left between them. The CDR3 sequence is 13 residues long. CDR3 sequence: CASSLVRGNEQFF. The CDR3, as DNA: TGTGCCAGCAGCTTAGTTAGGGGGAATGAGCAGTTCTTC. The entire variable domain, with the rest obtained from reference TRBV7-2 and TRBJ2-1, is as follows: GAGVSQSPSNKVTEKGKDVELRCDPISGHTALYWYRQSLGQGLEFLIYFQGNSAPDKSGLPSDRFSAERTGGSVSTLTIQRTQQEDSAVYLCASSLVRGNEQFFGPGTRLTVL.

The genes are TRBV30 and TRBJ1-1; TRBD1 is a possible D gene (6 bases). Germline CDR1 and CDR2: GTSNPN and SVGIG (reference sequence). Trimming took 2 bases from V and 4 from J, leaving 11 bases between them. The CDR3 spans 13 residues. This chain's CDR3 is CAWSFQGGTEAFF. The DNA of the CDR3 is TGTGCCTGGAGTTTCCAAGGGGGCACTGAAGCTTTCTTT. The full variable domain, completed using reference TRBV30 and TRBJ1-1, is SQTIHQWPATLVQPVGSPLSLECTVEGTSNPNLYWYRQAAGRGLQLLFYSVGIGQISSEVPQNLSASRPQDRQFILSSKKLLLSDSGFYLCAWSFQGGTEAFFGQGTRLTVV.